This note documents a single T cell receptor (beta chain) sequence. Its antigen is not yet known. No qualities accompany the bases; no much larger clone lies one base away. These data are taken from a study of blood T cell repertoires in COVID-19 (dated by TCRdb to 2020 to 2022). Regarding the complete study: Samples covering the acute and convalescent phases of COVID-19 were provided by collaborators in the United States, Italy and Spain. The repertoires were released in a freely available public database meant as a resource for research on the immune response to SARS-CoV-2. Samples came from the ongoing ImmuneRACE study (first 160 participants) plus 1,254 subjects from 6 global collaborators. Where available, HLA class I and class II types were taken from metadata supplied by the sample provider and were not determined by assay-based typing. Deeply sampled blood TCRbeta repertoires from subjects exposed to, actively infected with, or recovered from COVID-19 were included in the dataset. Nearly every sample came with metadata listing a de-identified subject ID, COVID-19 status, age in years and sex. The prospective study material was composed of cDNA or gDNA derived from T cells, B-cell-depleted T cells, or PBMCs. The research as a whole found: The quantity of clinical and demographic metadata differed by source and by participant and was supplied without curation.

TCRbeta CDR3 regions were amplified from genomic DNA by means of the immunoSEQ Assay, a bias-controlled multiplex PCR. For the original study's pipeline: Within the assay, amplification of reference gene primers was used to estimate how many nucleated cells each sample contained. Sequence reads were collapsed and filtered to measure the absolute abundance of every unique TCRbeta CDR3 rearrangement. Productive Simpson clonality was computed per sample as the square root of Simpson's diversity index over productive rearrangements. The immuneACCESS repertoire file appears here via TCRdb, limited to in-frame rearrangements. These files lack a portion of the clones; in checked studies, under half of the deficit traces to unresolved V genes, and the cause of the others is not known. For V, J and clone size, that table is used; D and trimming come from the DNA. The sample table holds approximately 70,000 clones, of which about 91% were seen once. The top ten hold around 4.7% of the sample.

Whole blood was collected in K2EDTA tubes by collaborating institutions according to the institutions' own protocols. Collaborator samples were shipped for TCRbeta analysis as frozen whole blood, isolated PBMCs, or DNA extracted from either sample type. CDR1 is given as LNHDA and CDR2 as SQIVND, both from the germline V gene (reference sequence). V is reduced by 7 bases and J by 7 bases, leaving a spacing of 19 bases between them. From the cysteine through the phenylalanine, the CDR3 covers 15 amino acids. Only CDR3 DNA is held: 45 bases, read in frame from base 1. The specimen sequenced was peripheral blood. The clonotype originates from a woman in her sixties or seventies with active COVID-19. The chain joins TRBV19 to TRBJ2-2; possibly the D gene is TRBD1, per 5 matching bases. The DNA reads TGTGCCAGTATGTCAGGCGCAGGGTTAGACGGGGAGCTGTTTTTT. This codes for CASMSGAGLDGELFF.